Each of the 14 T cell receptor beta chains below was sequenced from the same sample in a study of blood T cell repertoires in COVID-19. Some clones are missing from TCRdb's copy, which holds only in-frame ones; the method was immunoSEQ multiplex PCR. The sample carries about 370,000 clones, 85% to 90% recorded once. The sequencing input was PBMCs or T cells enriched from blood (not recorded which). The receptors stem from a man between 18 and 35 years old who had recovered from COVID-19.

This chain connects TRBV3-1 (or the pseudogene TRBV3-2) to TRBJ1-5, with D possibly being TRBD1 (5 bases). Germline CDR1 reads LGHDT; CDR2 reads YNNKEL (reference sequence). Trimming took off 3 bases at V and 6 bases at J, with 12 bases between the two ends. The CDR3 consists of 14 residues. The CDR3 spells CASSHGQGSQPQHF. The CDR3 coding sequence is TGTGCCAGCAGCCATGGCCAGGGTTCTCAGCCCCAGCATTTT.

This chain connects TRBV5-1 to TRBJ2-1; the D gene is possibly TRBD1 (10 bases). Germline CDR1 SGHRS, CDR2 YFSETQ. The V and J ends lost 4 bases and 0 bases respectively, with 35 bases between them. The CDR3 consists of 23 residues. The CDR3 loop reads CASSAPPGTGVSSGEGSYNEQFF. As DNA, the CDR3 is TGCGCCAGCAGCGCACCGCCGGGGACAGGGGTTTCTAGCGGGGAGGGCTCCTACAATGAGCAGTTCTTC.

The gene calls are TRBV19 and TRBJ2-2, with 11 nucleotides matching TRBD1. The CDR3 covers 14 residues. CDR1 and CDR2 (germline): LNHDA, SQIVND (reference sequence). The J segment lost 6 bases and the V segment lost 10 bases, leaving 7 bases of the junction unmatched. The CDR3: CATWDRGSAGELFF. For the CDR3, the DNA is TGTGCCACCTGGGACAGGGGGTCGGCCGGGGAGCTGTTTTTT.

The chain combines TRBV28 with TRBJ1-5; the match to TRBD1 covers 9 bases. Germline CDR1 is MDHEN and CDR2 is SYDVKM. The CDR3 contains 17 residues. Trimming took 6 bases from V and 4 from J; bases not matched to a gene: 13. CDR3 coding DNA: TGTGCCAGCAGAACCGGGACAGGGCGTAGGGAAAATCAGCCCCAGCATTTT. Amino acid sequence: CASRTGTGRRENQPQHF.

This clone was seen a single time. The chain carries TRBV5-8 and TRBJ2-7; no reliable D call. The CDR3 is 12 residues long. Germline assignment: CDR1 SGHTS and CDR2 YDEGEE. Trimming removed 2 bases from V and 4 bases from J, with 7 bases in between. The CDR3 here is CASSFRSYEQYF. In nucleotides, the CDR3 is TGTGCCAGCAGCTTTAGAAGTTACGAGCAGTACTTC.

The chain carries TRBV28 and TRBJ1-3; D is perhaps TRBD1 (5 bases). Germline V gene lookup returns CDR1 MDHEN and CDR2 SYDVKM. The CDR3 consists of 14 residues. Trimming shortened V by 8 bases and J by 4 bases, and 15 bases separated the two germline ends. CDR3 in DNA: TGTGCCAGCGGGCAGGGCCTAGCGGGAAACACCATATATTTT. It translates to CASGQGLAGNTIYF.

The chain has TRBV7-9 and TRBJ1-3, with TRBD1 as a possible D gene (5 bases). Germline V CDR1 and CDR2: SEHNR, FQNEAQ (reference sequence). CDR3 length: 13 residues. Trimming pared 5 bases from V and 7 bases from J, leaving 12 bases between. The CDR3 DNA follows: TGTGCCAGCAGCGCACCCCAGGGCAACACCATATATTTT. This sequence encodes CASSAPQGNTIYF.

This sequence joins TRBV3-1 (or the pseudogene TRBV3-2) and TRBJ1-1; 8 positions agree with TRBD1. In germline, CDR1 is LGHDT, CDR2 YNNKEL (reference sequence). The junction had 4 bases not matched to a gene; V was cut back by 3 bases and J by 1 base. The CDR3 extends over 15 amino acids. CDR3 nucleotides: TGTGCCAGCAGCCATGGGGGACAGGCGAACACTGAAGCTTTCTTT. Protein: CASSHGGQANTEAFF.

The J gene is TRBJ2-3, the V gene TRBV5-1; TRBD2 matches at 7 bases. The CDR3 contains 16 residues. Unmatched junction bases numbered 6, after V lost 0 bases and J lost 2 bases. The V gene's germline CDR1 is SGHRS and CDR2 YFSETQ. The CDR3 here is CASSLGVAGYTDTQYF. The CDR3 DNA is TGCGCCAGCAGCTTGGGGGTAGCGGGCTACACAGATACGCAGTATTTT.

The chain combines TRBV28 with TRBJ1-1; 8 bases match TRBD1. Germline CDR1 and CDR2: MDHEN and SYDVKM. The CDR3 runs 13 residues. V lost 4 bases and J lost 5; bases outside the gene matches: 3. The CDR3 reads CASSSGQGTEAFF. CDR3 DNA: TGTGCCAGCAGTTCCGGACAGGGTACTGAAGCTTTCTTT.

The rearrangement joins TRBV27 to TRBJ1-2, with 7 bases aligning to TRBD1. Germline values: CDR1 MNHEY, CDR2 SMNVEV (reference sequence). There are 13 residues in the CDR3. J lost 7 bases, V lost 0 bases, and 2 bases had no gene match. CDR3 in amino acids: CASSLSGTAGYTF. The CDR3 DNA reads TGTGCCAGCAGTTTATCCGGGACAGCTGGCTACACCTTC.

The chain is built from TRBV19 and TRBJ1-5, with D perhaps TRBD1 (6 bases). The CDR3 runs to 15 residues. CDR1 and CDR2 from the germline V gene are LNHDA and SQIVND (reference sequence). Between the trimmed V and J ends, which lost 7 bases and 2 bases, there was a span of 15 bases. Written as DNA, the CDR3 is TGTGCCAGTACTGATGGGGGACACCGCAATCAGCCCCAGCATTTT. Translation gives CASTDGGHRNQPQHF.

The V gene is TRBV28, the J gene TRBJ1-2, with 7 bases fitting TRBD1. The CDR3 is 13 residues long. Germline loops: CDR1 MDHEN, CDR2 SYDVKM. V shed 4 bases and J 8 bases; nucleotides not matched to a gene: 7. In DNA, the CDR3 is TGTGCCAGCAGTTCCCCTCAGACAGGGGGCTACACCTTC. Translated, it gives CASSSPQTGGYTF.

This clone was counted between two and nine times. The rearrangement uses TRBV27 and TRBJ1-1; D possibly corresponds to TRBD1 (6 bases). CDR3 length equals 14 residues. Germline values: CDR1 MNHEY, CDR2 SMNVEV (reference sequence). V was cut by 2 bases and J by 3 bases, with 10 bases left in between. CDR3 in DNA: TGTGCCAGCAGTTTAATAGGGGGTGACACTGAAGCTTTCTTT. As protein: CASSLIGGDTEAFF.